This section outlines one TCR beta chain sequence together with its context. This clonotype was counted only a few times. It has no known antigen specificity. The sample holds no much larger clone one base away, and base qualities are not on file. Libraries were built with 5' RACE. Sequenced on a NextSeq 500. Unique molecular identifiers were attached to individual cDNA molecules in the TCR library protocol so that sequencing error and PCR bias could be corrected. TCR alpha and beta chains were both sequenced, and the abundances of alpha and beta sequences in each sample were closely correlated with each other. The authors' analysis ran thus. Decombinator V4 was used to perform V gene, J gene and CDR3 annotation of TCR sequences. TCRs were defined as expanded if a significant change between any two time points was detected under a Poisson model with p below 0.0001. Abundances of TCRs were expressed as counts per million after normalisation to the total number of TCRs sequenced in each sample. MAIT TCRs were defined by TRAV1-2 paired with TRAJ12, TRAJ20 or TRAJ33, and iNKT TCRs by TRAV10 paired with TRAJ18. A search of VDJdb, accessed on 1 November 2021, was run for TCRs annotated to CMV, EBV and SARS-CoV-2, with TCRs annotated for multiple antigens excluded. Using fastp trimming at Q25 and MiXCR clonotype assembly, TCRdb reanalyzed the public sequencing data and kept in-frame beta chains. All rows with the same CDR3 protein become a single entry with the most common DNA and genes. The V and J calls shown here were made by TCRdb, not taken from the authors' results. In this sample the table shows 90,000 or so distinct CDR3 sequences, more than 12% of which occur a single time. The ten largest clonotypes hold less than 6% of the sample.

This was a case-control study nested in a cohort of healthcare workers in London, UK, who had nasopharyngeal swab PCR tests and blood samples taken every week. Healthcare workers were recruited during the week of the UK lockdown, between 23 and 31 March 2020, and followed weekly for up to roughly 16 weeks. The germline V gene encodes CDR1 MGHRA and CDR2 YSYEKL. The CDR3, cysteine through phenylalanine, is 16 amino acids long. CDR3 DNA only is kept here, 48 bases in frame from base 1. V and J lose 0 bases and 8 bases, and a span of 17 bases separates them. This sample is drawn from a study of early T cells in non-severe SARS-CoV-2 infection (dated by TCRdb to about 2021). Notes on the research overall: Because TCR sequencing relied on bulk RNA taken from unsorted whole blood, pairing of alpha and beta chains was not possible. Summary of the overall study and its limitations: VDJdb matching was skewed toward anti-spike CD8 responses and likely underestimated virus-specific expansions, missing private and CD4 specificities.

The sequence is built from TRBV4-1 and TRBJ2-1, with TRBD2 as a weak D call on 6 bases. This receptor was identified in an adult who was a healthcare worker with PCR-confirmed SARS-CoV-2 infection or an uninfected control (not recorded which). The source material was whole blood. The CDR3 in this case is CASSQDARLVNHEQFF. Read as DNA, the sequence is TGCGCCAGCAGCCAAGATGCGAGACTAGTCAACCATGAGCAGTTCTTC.